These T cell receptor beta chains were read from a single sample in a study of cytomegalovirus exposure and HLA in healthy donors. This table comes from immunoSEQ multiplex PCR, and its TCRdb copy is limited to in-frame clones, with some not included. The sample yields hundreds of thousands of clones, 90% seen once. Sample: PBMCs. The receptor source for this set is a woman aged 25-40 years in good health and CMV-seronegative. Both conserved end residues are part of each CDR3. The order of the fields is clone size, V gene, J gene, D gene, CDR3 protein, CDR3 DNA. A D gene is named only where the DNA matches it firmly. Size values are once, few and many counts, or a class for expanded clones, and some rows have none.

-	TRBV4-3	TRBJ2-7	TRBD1	CASSPGTGVYEQYF	TGCGCCAGCAGCCCCGGGACAGGGGTCTACGAGCAGTACTTC
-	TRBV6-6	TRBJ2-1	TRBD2	CASSLGLAAYNEQFF	TGTGCCAGCAGTTTGGGACTAGCGGCCTACAATGAGCAGTTCTTC
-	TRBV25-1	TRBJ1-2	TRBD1	CASSEYKDRDQSNYGYTF	TGTGCCAGCAGTGAATATAAAGACAGGGATCAATCTAACTATGGCTACACCTTC
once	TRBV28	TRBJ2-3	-	CASSLVGAGSSTDTQYF	TGTGCCAGCAGTTTAGTAGGCGCGGGTTCCAGCACAGATACGCAGTATTTT
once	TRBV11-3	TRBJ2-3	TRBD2	CASSHGSREGQDTQYF	TGTGCCAGCAGCCACGGGAGCCGGGAGGGCCAGGATACGCAGTATTTT
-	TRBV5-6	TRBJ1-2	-	CASSLTPGGGYTF	TGTGCCAGCAGTCTGACGCCGGGGGGAGGCTACACCTTC
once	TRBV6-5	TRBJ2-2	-	CASSYVGGVTGELFF	TGTGCCAGCAGTTACGTCGGAGGGGTGACCGGGGAGCTGTTTTTT
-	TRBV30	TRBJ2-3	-	CAWTPTDTQYF	TGTGCCTGGACACCAACAGATACGCAGTATTTT
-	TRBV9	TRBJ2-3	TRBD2	CASSVGVSGRTDTQYF	TGTGCCAGCAGCGTAGGTGTTAGCGGGAGGACAGATACGCAGTATTTT
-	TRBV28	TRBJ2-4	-	CASRDGGKNIQYF	TGTGCCAGCAGGGACGGCGGCAAAAACATTCAGTACTTC
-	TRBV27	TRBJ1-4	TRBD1	CASSLYRGEKLFF	TGTGCCAGCAGTTTATACAGGGGTGAAAAACTGTTTTTT
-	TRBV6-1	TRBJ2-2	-	CASRVTGNTGELFF	TGTGCCAGCAGGGTGACAGGGAACACCGGGGAGCTGTTTTTT
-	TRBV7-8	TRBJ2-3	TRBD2	CASSSLAGDGDTQYF	TGTGCCAGCAGCTCACTAGCGGGAGACGGGGATACGCAGTATTTT
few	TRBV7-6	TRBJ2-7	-	CASSLGGATYEQYF	TGTGCCAGCAGCTTAGGAGGGGCAACCTACGAGCAGTACTTC
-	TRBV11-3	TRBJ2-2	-	CASSLEMAGLDTGELFF	TGTGCCAGCAGCTTAGAAATGGCAGGGCTGGACACCGGGGAGCTGTTTTTT
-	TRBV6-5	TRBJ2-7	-	CASSYSGAYSYEQYF	TGTGCCAGCAGTTACTCAGGGGCTTACTCCTACGAGCAGTACTTC
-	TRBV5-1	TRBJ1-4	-	CASSDNGGSEKLFF	TGCGCCAGCAGCGACAACGGGGGTAGCGAAAAACTGTTTTTT
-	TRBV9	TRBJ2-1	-	CASSVVGLLNYNEQFF	TGTGCCAGCAGCGTAGTCGGACTGTTGAACTACAATGAGCAGTTCTTC
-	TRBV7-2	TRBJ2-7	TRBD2	CASRPTVTLAISGKQYF	TGTGCCAGCAGGCCGACCGTAACACTAGCGATCTCGGGTAAGCAGTACTTC
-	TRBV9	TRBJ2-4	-	CASSNGLAKNIQYF	TGTGCCAGCAGCAACGGCCTAGCCAAAAACATTCAGTACTTC
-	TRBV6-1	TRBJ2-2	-	CASSEVAGVTGELFF	TGTGCCAGCAGTGAGGTTGCTGGGGTCACCGGGGAGCTGTTTTTT
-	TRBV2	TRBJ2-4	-	CASSELGAKNIQYF	TGTGCCAGCAGTGAATTAGGGGCCAAAAACATTCAGTACTTC
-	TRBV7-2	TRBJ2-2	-	CASRITGRLFF	TGTGCCAGCAGGATTACGGGGAGGCTGTTTTTT
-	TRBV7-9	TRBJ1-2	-	CASSLGSAGAYGYTF	TGTGCCAGCAGCTTAGGGTCAGCAGGGGCCTATGGCTACACCTTC
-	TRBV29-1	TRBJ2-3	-	CSVTAGTQYF	TGCAGCGTTACGGCTGGTACGCAGTATTTT
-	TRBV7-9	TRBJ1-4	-	CASSFKNEKLFF	TGTGCCAGCAGCTTCAAGAATGAAAAACTGTTTTTT
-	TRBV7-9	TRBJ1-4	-	CASSPRVMGFDEKLFF	TGTGCCAGCAGCCCCAGAGTTATGGGGTTTGACGAAAAACTGTTTTTT
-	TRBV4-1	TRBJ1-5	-	CASSQEGRNQPQHF	TGCGCCAGCAGTCAGGAAGGACGGAATCAGCCCCAGCATTTT
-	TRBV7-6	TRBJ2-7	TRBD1	CASSPRQGSSYEQYF	TGTGCCAGCAGCCCTCGACAGGGATCCTCCTACGAGCAGTACTTC
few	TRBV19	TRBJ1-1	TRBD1	CASSAGQVTEAFF	TGTGCCAGTAGTGCGGGACAGGTGACTGAAGCTTTCTTT
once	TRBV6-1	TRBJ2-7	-	CASSGPGRPVGQYF	TGTGCCAGCAGTGGTCCGGGACGCCCGGTGGGGCAGTACTTC
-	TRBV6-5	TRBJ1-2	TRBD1	CASSYSQGANYGYTF	TGTGCCAGCAGTTACTCCCAGGGGGCGAACTATGGCTACACCTTC
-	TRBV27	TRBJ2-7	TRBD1	CASISGQGAVYEQYF	TGTGCCAGCATTTCCGGACAGGGGGCCGTATACGAGCAGTACTTC
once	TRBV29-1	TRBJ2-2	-	CSVEDNRENTGELFF	TGCAGCGTTGAAGATAACAGGGAGAACACCGGGGAGCTGTTTTTT
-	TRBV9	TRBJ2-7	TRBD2	CASSVGREGYEQYF	TGTGCCAGCAGCGTCGGCAGGGAGGGCTACGAGCAGTACTTC
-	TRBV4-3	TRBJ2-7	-	CASSQGLGRPYEQYF	TGCGCCAGCAGCCAAGGGCTAGGCAGGCCCTACGAGCAGTACTTC
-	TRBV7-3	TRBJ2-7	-	CASTGLDLLLSYEQYF	TGTGCCAGCACAGGTTTAGATTTATTGCTATCCTACGAGCAGTACTTC
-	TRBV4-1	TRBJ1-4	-	CASSQVERRNEKLFF	TGCGCCAGCAGCCAAGTCGAACGGAGAAATGAAAAACTGTTTTTT
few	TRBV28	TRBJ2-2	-	CASRDTGSSGELFF	TGTGCCAGCAGAGATACAGGGTCTAGTGGGGAGCTGTTTTTT
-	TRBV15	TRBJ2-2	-	CATSRDRPTGELFF	TGTGCCACCAGCAGAGATCGTCCGACCGGGGAGCTGTTTTTT